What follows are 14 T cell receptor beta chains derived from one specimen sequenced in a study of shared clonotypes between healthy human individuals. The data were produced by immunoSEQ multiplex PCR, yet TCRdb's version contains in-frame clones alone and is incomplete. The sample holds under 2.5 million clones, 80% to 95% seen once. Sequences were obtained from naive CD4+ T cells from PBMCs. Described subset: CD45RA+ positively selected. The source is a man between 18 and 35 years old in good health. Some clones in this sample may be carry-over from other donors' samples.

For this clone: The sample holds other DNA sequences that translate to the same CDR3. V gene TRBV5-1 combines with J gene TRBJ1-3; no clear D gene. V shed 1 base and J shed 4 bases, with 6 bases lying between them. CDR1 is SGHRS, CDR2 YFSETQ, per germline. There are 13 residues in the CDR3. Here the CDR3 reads CASSLSPGNTIYF. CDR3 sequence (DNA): TGCGCCAGCAGCTTGTCCCCCGGAAACACCATATATTTT.

The CDR3 nucleotides read TGTGCCAGCTCTGGAGCTGGTGGAAACACCATATATTTT. It encodes CASSGAGGNTIYF. The chain employs TRBV9 and TRBJ1-3; D unclear. The CDR3 covers 13 residues. The V end lost 7 bases, the J end lost 3 bases, and 11 bases lay between the germline ends. Germline CDR1 reads SGDLS; CDR2 reads YYNGEE.

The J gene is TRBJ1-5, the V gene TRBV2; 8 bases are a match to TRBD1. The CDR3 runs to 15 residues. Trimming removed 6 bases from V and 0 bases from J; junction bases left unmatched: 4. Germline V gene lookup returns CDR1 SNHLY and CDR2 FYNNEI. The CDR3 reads CASRQQGVSNQPQHF. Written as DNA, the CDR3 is TGTGCCAGCAGGCAACAGGGGGTTAGCAATCAGCCCCAGCATTTT.

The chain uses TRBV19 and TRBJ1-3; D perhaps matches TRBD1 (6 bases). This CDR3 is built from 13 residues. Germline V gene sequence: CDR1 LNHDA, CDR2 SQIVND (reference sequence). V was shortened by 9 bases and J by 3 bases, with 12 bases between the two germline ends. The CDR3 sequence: CASRRRGGNTIYF. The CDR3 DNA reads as TGTGCCAGCCGTCGCAGGGGTGGAAACACCATATATTTT. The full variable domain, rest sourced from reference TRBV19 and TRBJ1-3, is DGGITQSPKYLFRKEGQNVTLSCEQNLNHDAMYWYRQDPGQGLRLIYYSQIVNDFQKGDIAEGYSVSREKKESFPLTVTSAQKNPTAFYLCASRRRGGNTIYFGEGSWLTVV.

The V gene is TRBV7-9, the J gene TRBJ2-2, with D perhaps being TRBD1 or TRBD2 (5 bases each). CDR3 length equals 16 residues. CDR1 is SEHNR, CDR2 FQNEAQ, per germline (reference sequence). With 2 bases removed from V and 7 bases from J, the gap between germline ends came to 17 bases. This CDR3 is CASSLRGQGSNGELFF. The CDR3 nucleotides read TGTGCCAGCAGCTTACGAGGGCAGGGAAGTAACGGGGAGCTGTTTTTT. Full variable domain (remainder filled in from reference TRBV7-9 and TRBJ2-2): DTGVSQNPRHKITKRGQNVTFRCDPISEHNRLYWYRQTLGQGPEFLTYFQNEAQLEKSRLLSDRFSAERPKGSFSTLEIQRTEQGDSAMYLCASSLRGQGSNGELFFGEGSRLTVL.

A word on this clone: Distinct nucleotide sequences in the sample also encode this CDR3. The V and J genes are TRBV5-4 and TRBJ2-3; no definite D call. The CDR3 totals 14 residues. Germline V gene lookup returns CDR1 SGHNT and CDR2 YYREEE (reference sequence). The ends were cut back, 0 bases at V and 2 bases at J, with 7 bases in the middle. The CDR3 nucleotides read TGTGCCAGCAGCTTGGGTACCGTCACAGATACGCAGTATTTT. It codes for CASSLGTVTDTQYF. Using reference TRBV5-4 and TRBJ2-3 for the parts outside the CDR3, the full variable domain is ETGVTQSPTHLIKTRGQQVTLRCSSQSGHNTVSWYQQALGQGPQFIFQYYREEENGRGNFPPRFSGLQFPNYSSELNVNALELDDSALYLCASSLGTVTDTQYFGPGTRLTVL.

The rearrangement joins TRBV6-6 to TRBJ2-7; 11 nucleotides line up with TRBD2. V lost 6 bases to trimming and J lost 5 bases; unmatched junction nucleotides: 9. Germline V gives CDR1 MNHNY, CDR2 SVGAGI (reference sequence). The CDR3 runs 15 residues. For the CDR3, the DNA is TGTGCCAGCAGCTCCCTTGGACTAGCGGGCCACGAGCAGTACTTC. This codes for CASSSLGLAGHEQYF.

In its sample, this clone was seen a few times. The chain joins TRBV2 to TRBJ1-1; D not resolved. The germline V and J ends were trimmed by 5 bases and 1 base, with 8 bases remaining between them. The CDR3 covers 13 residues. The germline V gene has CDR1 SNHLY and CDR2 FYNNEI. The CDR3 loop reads CASSSTPNTEAFF. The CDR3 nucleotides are TGTGCCAGCAGTAGTACACCGAACACTGAAGCTTTCTTT.

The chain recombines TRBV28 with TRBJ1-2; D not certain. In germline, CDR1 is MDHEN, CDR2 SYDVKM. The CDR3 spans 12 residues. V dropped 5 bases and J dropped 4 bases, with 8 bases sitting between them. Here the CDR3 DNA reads TGTGCCAGCAGTCTAGAGATCTATGGCTACACCTTC. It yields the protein CASSLEIYGYTF.

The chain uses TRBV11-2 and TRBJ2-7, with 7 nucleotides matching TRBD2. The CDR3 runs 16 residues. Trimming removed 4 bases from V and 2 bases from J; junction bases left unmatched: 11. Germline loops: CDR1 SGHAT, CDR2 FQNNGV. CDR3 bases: TGTGCCAGCAGCTCCCTTAGCGGGCCCACCCCCTACGAGCAGTACTTC. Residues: CASSSLSGPTPYEQYF.

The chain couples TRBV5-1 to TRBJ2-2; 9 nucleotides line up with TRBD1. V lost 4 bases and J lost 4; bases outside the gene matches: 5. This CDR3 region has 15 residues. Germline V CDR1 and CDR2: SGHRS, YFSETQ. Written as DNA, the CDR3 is TGCGCCAGCAGCGTGGGACAGGGATCCACCGGGGAGCTGTTTTTT. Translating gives CASSVGQGSTGELFF.

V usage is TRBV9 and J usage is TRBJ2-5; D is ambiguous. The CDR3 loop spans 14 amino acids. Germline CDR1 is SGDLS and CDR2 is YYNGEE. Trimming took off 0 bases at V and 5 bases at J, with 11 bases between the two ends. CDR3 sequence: CASSVEGNRETQYF. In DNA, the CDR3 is TGTGCCAGCAGCGTAGAAGGGAATCGGGAGACCCAGTACTTC.

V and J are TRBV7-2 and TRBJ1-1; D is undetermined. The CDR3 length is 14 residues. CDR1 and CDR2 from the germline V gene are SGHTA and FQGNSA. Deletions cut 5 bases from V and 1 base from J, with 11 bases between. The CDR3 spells CASSLLAENTEAFF. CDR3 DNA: TGTGCCAGCAGCCTTCTGGCGGAGAACACTGAAGCTTTCTTT. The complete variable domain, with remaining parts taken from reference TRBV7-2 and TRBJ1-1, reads GAGVSQSPSNKVTEKGKDVELRCDPISGHTALYWYRQSLGQGLEFLIYFQGNSAPDKSGLPSDRFSAERTGGSVSTLTIQRTQQEDSAVYLCASSLLAENTEAFFGQGTRLTVV.

The CDR3 here is CASSLGQSNTGELFF. The CDR3 nucleotides read TGCGCCAGCAGCTTAGGGCAGTCGAACACCGGGGAGCTGTTTTTT. The rearrangement joins TRBV5-1 to TRBJ2-2; D is unclear. Germline CDR1 and CDR2: SGHRS and YFSETQ. This CDR3 spans 15 amino acids. V dropped 2 bases and J dropped 0 bases, with 8 bases sitting between them.